This T cell receptor (beta chain) was retrieved from a study of blood T cell repertoires in COVID-19. Whole-study context: The origin of the acute and convalescent COVID-19 samples was the United States, Italy and Spain. T cells, B-cell-depleted T cells, or PBMCs supplied cDNA or gDNA.

V dropped 5 bases and J dropped 4; count of bases not matched to a gene: 3. Germline V gene sequence: CDR1 GTSNPN, CDR2 SVGIG (reference sequence). The CDR3 is made up of 13 amino acids. Original methodology: Cell counts per sample came from amplifying reference gene primers. The method was immunoSEQ multiplex PCR; TCRdb's version includes in-frame clones alone and lacks a portion of them. The V and J calls and clone size come from that table; D and trimming were worked out from the DNA. The profile shows 130,000 to 150,000 clones, roughly 90% of them singletons. This clone has a handful of counts. The chain is built from TRBV30 and TRBJ1-5; 9 nucleotides match TRBD1. The source is a man aged 50 to 60 with active or convalescent COVID-19. The specimen was peripheral blood. CDR3 protein: CAWRDRANQPQHF. CDR3 nucleotides: TGTGCCTGGCGGGACAGGGCAAATCAGCCCCAGCATTTT.